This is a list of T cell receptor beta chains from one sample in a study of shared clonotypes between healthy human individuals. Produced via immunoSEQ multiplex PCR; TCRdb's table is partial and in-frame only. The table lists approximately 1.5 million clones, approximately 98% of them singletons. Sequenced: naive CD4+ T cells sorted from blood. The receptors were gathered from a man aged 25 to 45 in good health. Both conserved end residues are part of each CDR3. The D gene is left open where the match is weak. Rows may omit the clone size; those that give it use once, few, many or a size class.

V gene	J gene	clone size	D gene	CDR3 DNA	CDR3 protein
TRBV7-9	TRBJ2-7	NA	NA	TGTGCCAGCAGTCAGAACGCAGGGCGCGAGCAGTACTTC	CASSQNAGREQYF
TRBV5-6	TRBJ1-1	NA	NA	TGTGCCAGCAGCTACATAAACAGACAGGCCCAGAACACTGAAGCTTTCTTT	CASSYINRQAQNTEAFF
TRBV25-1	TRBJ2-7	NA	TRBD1	TGTGCCAGCAGTGCGGGACAGAACTACGAGCAGTACTTC	CASSAGQNYEQYF
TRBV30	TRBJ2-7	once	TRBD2	TGTGCCTGGAGTGTACGGTCTAGCGGGAGAGGCTACGAGCAGTACTTC	CAWSVRSSGRGYEQYF
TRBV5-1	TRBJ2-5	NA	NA	TGCGCCAGCAGCCCAATCCCAACAGGCCTGGGGACCCAGTACTTC	CASSPIPTGLGTQYF
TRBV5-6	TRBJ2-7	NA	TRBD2	TGTGCCAGCAGCTCGGGACTAGCGGGGAACTACGAGCAGTACTTC	CASSSGLAGNYEQYF
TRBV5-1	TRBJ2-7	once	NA	TGCGCCAGCAGCTTGGCCCAGGGCTACGAGCAGTACTTC	CASSLAQGYEQYF
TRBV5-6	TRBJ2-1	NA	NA	TGTGCCAGCAGCTTGATGGCGGGCTCCTACAATGAGCAGTTCTTC	CASSLMAGSYNEQFF
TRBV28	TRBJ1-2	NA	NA	TGTGCCAGCAGTCCCTCGGGATTCGGATATGGCTACACCTTC	CASSPSGFGYGYTF
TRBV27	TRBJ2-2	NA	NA	TGTGCCAGCAGTTTAGAGGTCTTCACCGGGGAGCTGTTTTTT	CASSLEVFTGELFF
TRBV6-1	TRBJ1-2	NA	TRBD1	TGTGCCAGCAGCCGACAGGGGGCTAACTATGGCTACACCTTC	CASSRQGANYGYTF
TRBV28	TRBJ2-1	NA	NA	TGTGCCAGCAGTTTGGTCGGGACGGTCAGGTACAATGAGCAGTTCTTC	CASSLVGTVRYNEQFF
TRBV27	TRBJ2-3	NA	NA	TGTGCCAGCAGCCCCCGCCGGGAGAGAGCGCAGTATTTT	CASSPRRERAQYF
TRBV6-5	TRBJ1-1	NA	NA	TGTGCCAGCAGCTACCGACAGGCCGGGGGAGCTTTCTTT	CASSYRQAGGAFF
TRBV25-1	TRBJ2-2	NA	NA	TGTGCCAGCAGTGCTCGGACGAACACCGGGGAGCTGTTTTTT	CASSARTNTGELFF
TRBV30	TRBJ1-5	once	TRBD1	TGTGCCTGGACCCGACAGGGGTATGAGGGTAGCAATCAGCCCCAGCATTTT	CAWTRQGYEGSNQPQHF
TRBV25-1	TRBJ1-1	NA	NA	TGTGCCAGCAGTGTGGGCAGGGTAGGGTACACTGAAGCTTTCTTT	CASSVGRVGYTEAFF
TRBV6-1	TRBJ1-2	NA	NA	TGTGCCAGCAGTAACAGGGACTATGGCTACACCTTC	CASSNRDYGYTF
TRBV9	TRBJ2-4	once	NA	TGTGCCAGCAGCGTCGAGGGAAGGCTAGCCAAAAACATTCAGTACTTC	CASSVEGRLAKNIQYF
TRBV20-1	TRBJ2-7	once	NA	TGCAGTGCTACAGGAGTCTACGAGCAGTACTTC	CSATGVYEQYF
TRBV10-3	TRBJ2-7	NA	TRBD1	TGTGCCATCAGGGGACAGAACGAGCAGTACTTC	CAIRGQNEQYF
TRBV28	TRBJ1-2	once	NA	TGTGCCAGCAGTTTGTTGTCGAGGGACTATGGCTACACCTTC	CASSLLSRDYGYTF
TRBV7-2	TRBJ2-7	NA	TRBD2	TGTGCCAGCAGCCCCCGAATCGGACTAGCGGGAATCTACGAGCAGTACTTC	CASSPRIGLAGIYEQYF
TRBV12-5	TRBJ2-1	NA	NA	TGTGCTAGTGGTTTGGCCAACAATGAGCAGTTCTTC	CASGLANNEQFF
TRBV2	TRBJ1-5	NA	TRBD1	TGTGCCAGCAGTGGAGACAGGGGGTCTCAGCCCCAGCATTTT	CASSGDRGSQPQHF
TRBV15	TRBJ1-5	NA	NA	TGTGCCAGCGCTACGCGACGGGGATTTAGCAATCAGCCCCAGCATTTT	CASATRRGFSNQPQHF
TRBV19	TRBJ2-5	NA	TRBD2	TGTGCCAGTAGTACCCTGGGTCTAGCGGGAACGGAGACCCAGTACTTC	CASSTLGLAGTETQYF
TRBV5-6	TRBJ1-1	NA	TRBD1	TGTGCCAGCAGCCCGTTAACAGGGGCCCATGAAGCTTTCTTT	CASSPLTGAHEAFF
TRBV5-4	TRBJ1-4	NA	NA	TGTGCCAGCAGCTCTGCCTTGGGGGGGTCTAATGAAAAACTGTTTTTT	CASSSALGGSNEKLFF
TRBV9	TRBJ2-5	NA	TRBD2	TGTGCCAGCAGCGTGGGACTATCCCAAGAGACCCAGTACTTC	CASSVGLSQETQYF
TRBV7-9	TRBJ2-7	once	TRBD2	TGTGCCAGCAGCCAGCGGGGGGGCAGGTTGGGAAAGTACTTC	CASSQRGGRLGKYF
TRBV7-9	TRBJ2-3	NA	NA	TGTGCCAGCGGGTCGGGGGTATATACAGATACGCAGTATTTT	CASGSGVYTDTQYF
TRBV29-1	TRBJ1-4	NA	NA	TGCAGCGTGCGGGATCTAAATGAAAAACTGTTTTTT	CSVRDLNEKLFF
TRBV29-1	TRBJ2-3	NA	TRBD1	TGCAGCTACGGGGACAGTCCCCCAGATACGCAGTATTTT	CSYGDSPPDTQYF
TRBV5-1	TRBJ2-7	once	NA	TGCGCCAGCAGCTTGGCGGGGGATTCCTACGAGCAGTACTTC	CASSLAGDSYEQYF